These T cell receptor beta chains were read from a single sample in a study of blood T cell repertoires in COVID-19. Profiling relied on immunoSEQ multiplex PCR, and the TCRdb table lists in-frame clones only, not all of them. The sample carries 250,000 to 300,000 clones, 75% to 90% recorded once. Sequencing used peripheral blood. These receptors all stem from a man between 60 and 75 years old who had recovered from COVID-19. Each CDR3 is given with its conserved first and last residue. Each record gives: V gene, D gene, J gene, clone size, CDR3 length, CDR3 DNA, CDR3 protein. D genes are given only for firm matches. Part of the rows lack a size; the others show once, few, many or a class for expanded clones.

TRBV27	TRBD1	TRBJ1-2	NA	11	TGTGCCAGCGGGACAGGGTTCGGCTACACCTTC	CASGTGFGYTF
TRBV30	TRBD2	TRBJ2-7	NA	14	TGTGCCTGGAGCACCGGGACTAGCGGGTACGAGCAGTACTTC	CAWSTGTSGYEQYF
TRBV29-1	TRBD2	TRBJ2-1	NA	12	TGCAGCGTTGAAGATATGACTAGCGGACAGTTCTTC	CSVEDMTSGQFF
TRBV6-5	TRBD1	TRBJ2-2	NA	15	TGTGCCAGCAGTTACGGGGGACAGTACACCGGGGAGCTGTTTTTT	CASSYGGQYTGELFF
TRBV21-1	NA	TRBJ1-4	many	17	TGTGCTAAACAACCGGGTCAGCCAACTCCAACTAATGAAAAACTGTTTTTT	CAKQPGQPTPTNEKLFF
TRBV28	TRBD1	TRBJ1-5	NA	16	TGTGCCAGCAGTCCTTCGTCCAGGGGGGATAATCAGCCCCAGCATTTT	CASSPSSRGDNQPQHF
TRBV27	NA	TRBJ2-7	NA	11	TGTGCCAGCAGCACAGCCTACGAGCAGTACTTC	CASSTAYEQYF
TRBV30	TRBD1	TRBJ1-2	NA	16	TGTGCCTGGAGCGGCGGGACAGGAAAGGGTGGTTATGGCTACACCTTC	CAWSGGTGKGGYGYTF
TRBV19	NA	TRBJ1-4	NA	15	TGTGCCAGTAGTACCGCCCGAGGACATGTTGAAAAACTGTTTTTT	CASSTARGHVEKLFF
TRBV29-1	TRBD2	TRBJ2-7	NA	14	TGCAGCGTTGTAGAGACTAGCGCATCCTACGAGCAGTACTTC	CSVVETSASYEQYF
TRBV7-8	TRBD1	TRBJ1-6	few	16	TGTGCCAGCAGCCCAACCCGACAGGGTGACAATTCACCCCTCCACTTT	CASSPTRQGDNSPLHF
TRBV15	TRBD2	TRBJ2-1	NA	18	TGTGCCACCAGCAGGCGCCGGGAGATCAGCGGGAGTCCCAATGAGCAGTTCTTC	CATSRRREISGSPNEQFF
TRBV5-6	TRBD1	TRBJ2-7	NA	15	TGTGCCAGCAGCCCACGGCCCAGGGGGCAGGGAGAGCAGTACTTC	CASSPRPRGQGEQYF
TRBV5-1	NA	TRBJ2-1	NA	14	TGCGCCAGCAGGGGAGATCTCGGCGACAATGAGCAGTTCTTC	CASRGDLGDNEQFF
TRBV9	NA	TRBJ1-3	NA	16	TGTGCCAGCAGCTTGGGACTGCCCTCCTCTGGAAACACCATATATTTT	CASSLGLPSSGNTIYF
TRBV27	TRBD1	TRBJ1-4	NA	15	TGTGCCAGCAGAACTCTGACAGGGGTCGGTGAAAAACTGTTTTTT	CASRTLTGVGEKLFF
TRBV30	NA	TRBJ1-5	NA	13	TGTGCCTGGGGACCCAGGGGTTTACAGCCCCAGCATTTT	CAWGPRGLQPQHF
TRBV30	TRBD1	TRBJ1-1	NA	12	TGTGCCTGGAGTTCCGGGACAGGGGGTTCTTTCTTT	CAWSSGTGGSFF
TRBV2	NA	TRBJ2-2	NA	16	TGTGCCAGCAGTGGAACCCGCTTGTCACTAACCGGGGAGCTGTTTTTT	CASSGTRLSLTGELFF
TRBV5-6	TRBD1	TRBJ1-4	NA	16	TGTGCCAGCAGCGCAGGGGGCGCGGGGTGGACTGAAAAACTGTTTTTT	CASSAGGAGWTEKLFF
TRBV7-9	TRBD2	TRBJ2-2	NA	16	TGTGCCAGCAGTCGGGTTCTAGCGGGGAACACCGGGGAGCTGTTTTTT	CASSRVLAGNTGELFF
TRBV5-6	TRBD1	TRBJ2-7	NA	15	TGTGCCAGCAGCCCCAACCCGGGACAGGTCTACGAGCAGTACTTC	CASSPNPGQVYEQYF
TRBV7-2	TRBD2	TRBJ2-1	few	15	TGTGCCAGCAGCATCACTAGCGGGGTGGGCAATGAGCAGTTCTTC	CASSITSGVGNEQFF
TRBV7-8	TRBD2	TRBJ2-3	NA	22	TGTGCCAGCAGCCCAGTCGGTTATGGGGCTAGCGGGAGAGAGGGACTGTCAGATACGCAGTATTTT	CASSPVGYGASGREGLSDTQYF
TRBV24-1	NA	TRBJ2-6	NA	15	TGTGCCACCAGTGACGGACACCCTGGGGCCAACGTCCTGACTTTC	CATSDGHPGANVLTF
TRBV7-9	NA	TRBJ1-6	NA	15	TGTGCCAGCAGTGTATCAGGCTCCTATAATTCACCCCTCCACTTT	CASSVSGSYNSPLHF
TRBV14	TRBD2	TRBJ2-1	NA	17	TGTGCCAGCAGCCAAGATGTTGAGCGGGAGTATCGCAATGAGCAGTTCTTC	CASSQDVEREYRNEQFF
TRBV27	NA	TRBJ2-1	once	13	TGTGCCAGCAGTTTATCCTCCCGGAATGAGCAGTTCTTC	CASSLSSRNEQFF
TRBV5-8	NA	TRBJ1-4	NA	15	TGTGCCAGCAGCTGGGGGACACAAGGGAATGAAAAACTGTTTTTT	CASSWGTQGNEKLFF
TRBV4-2	NA	TRBJ1-3	NA	15	TGTGCCAGCAGCCAAGTCAGAAACTCTGGAAACACCATATATTTT	CASSQVRNSGNTIYF
TRBV7-9	NA	TRBJ1-4	NA	13	TGTGCCAGCAGCCCGGACAGAGTAGAAAAACTGTTTTTT	CASSPDRVEKLFF
TRBV3-1/TRBV3-2	TRBD1	TRBJ1-1	NA	16	TGTGCCAGCAGCCCTAAGGGACAGGCTAGGAACACTGAAGCTTTCTTT	CASSPKGQARNTEAFF
TRBV4-1	NA	TRBJ1-5	NA	15	TGCGCCAGCAGCCAAGCACAGGTTAGCAATCAGCCCCAGCATTTT	CASSQAQVSNQPQHF
TRBV18	NA	TRBJ2-2	NA	16	TGTGCCAGCTCACCATGGGCACAGGGCGACACCGGGGAGCTGTTTTTT	CASSPWAQGDTGELFF
TRBV19	TRBD1	TRBJ1-1	once	13	TGTGCCAGTAGCCTAACAGGGGGGACTGAAGCTTTCTTT	CASSLTGGTEAFF
TRBV6-5	TRBD1	TRBJ1-1	NA	15	TGTGCCAGCAGTCCGCGGGACAGGGCGCGTACTGAAGCTTTCTTT	CASSPRDRARTEAFF
TRBV12-1	NA	TRBJ2-7	few	14	TGTGCCAGCAGCGCTTTAGGAGTCTCCTACGAGCAGTACTTC	CASSALGVSYEQYF
TRBV24-1	TRBD1	TRBJ2-1	once	16	TGTGCCACCTCCGGGTACGGGGACAGCTCCTACAATGAGCAGTTCTTC	CATSGYGDSSYNEQFF
TRBV7-9	NA	TRBJ1-1	NA	15	TGTGCCAGCAGCGATACGACAGGACTGAACACTGAAGCTTTCTTT	CASSDTTGLNTEAFF
TRBV5-1	NA	TRBJ2-1	NA	16	TGCGCCAGCAGCGAGAACATGGGGGCAGCCTACAATGAGCAGTTCTTC	CASSENMGAAYNEQFF
TRBV30	NA	TRBJ1-1	NA	13	TGTGCCTGGAGTTTCCAGGAGAACACTGAAGCTTTCTTT	CAWSFQENTEAFF
TRBV10-3	NA	TRBJ1-1	few	12	TGTGCCATCAGCCTGGGGAGCACTGAAGCTTTCTTT	CAISLGSTEAFF
TRBV19	NA	TRBJ1-5	NA	15	TGTGCCAGTAGAGAGACAGGTTTGCGCAATCAGCCCCAGCATTTT	CASRETGLRNQPQHF
TRBV11-1	TRBD1	TRBJ2-7	once	15	TGTGCCAGCAGCTTAGGGGACAGGGGATCCTACGAGCAGTACTTC	CASSLGDRGSYEQYF
TRBV18	TRBD2	TRBJ2-2	NA	16	TGTGCCAGCTCAGCAAGCCCTAGCGGGTTAACCGGGGAGCTGTTTTTT	CASSASPSGLTGELFF
TRBV10-3	NA	TRBJ2-7	NA	12	TGTGCCATCGCCGATCAGTCCTACGAGCAGTACTTC	CAIADQSYEQYF
TRBV30	NA	TRBJ2-5	once	15	TGTGCCTGGAGTGTACTGGCGGGTCCGGATGGGACCCAGTACTTC	CAWSVLAGPDGTQYF
TRBV5-1	NA	TRBJ2-7	NA	13	TGCGCCAGCAGCGTGGACACGCGGGGTGAGCAGTACTTC	CASSVDTRGEQYF
TRBV7-2	NA	TRBJ1-6	NA	14	TGTGCCAGCAGCCATTCCGGGAGAGTCTCACCCCTCCACTTT	CASSHSGRVSPLHF
TRBV27	TRBD2	TRBJ2-2	NA	18	TGTGCCAGCAGTTCAATCCCTCCTAGCGGGGGGGCAGTCGGGGAGCTGTTTTTT	CASSSIPPSGGAVGELFF
TRBV2	TRBD1	TRBJ1-1	NA	13	TGTGCCAGCAGAGACAGGGATGTCACTGAAGCTTTCTTT	CASRDRDVTEAFF